This T cell receptor (beta chain) was found in a study of OX40 agonist ivuxolimab in advanced cancers. Broader study findings: Compared with CD4+, CD8+ T cells on average had more expanded clones.

Details on this clone: Antigen specificity is unknown.

This table comes from immunoSEQ multiplex PCR, and its TCRdb copy is limited to in-frame clones, with some not included. The top ten clones hold around 15% of a sample with roughly 67,000 clones, roughly 92% of them seen once. The CDR3 consists of 13 residues. CDR1 is MNHEY, CDR2 SMNVEV, per germline (reference sequence). Trimming pared 3 bases from V and 8 bases from J, leaving 11 bases between. The V and J genes are TRBV27 and TRBJ2-1, with D perhaps matching TRBD1 (5 bases). This clonotype was obtained from an adult with an advanced solid tumor such as melanoma, head and neck, liver or kidney cancer. The sample consisted of CD4+ or CD8+ T cells sorted from blood, taken in a trial of the OX40 agonist ivuxolimab. The CDR3 spells CASSFRTPYEQFF. CDR3 nucleotides: TGTGCCAGCAGTTTCCGGACACCTTATGAGCAGTTCTTC.